This TCR beta chain was sequenced in a study of cytomegalovirus exposure and HLA in healthy donors. Study outcomes and limitations: The analysis excluded some indistinguishable V segments, including TRBV6-2 and TRBV6-3. Only CMV serostatus was available as immune exposure information.

Germline V CDR1 and CDR2: MDHEN, SYDVKM. The germline V and J ends were trimmed by 7 bases and 4 bases, with 19 bases remaining between them. The CDR3 loop spans 15 amino acids. A remark on this clone: Its antigen is as yet unknown.

The PCR ran on 60 Vbeta and 13 Jbeta primers. The protocol was immunoSEQ multiplex PCR, while the TCRdb copy is restricted to in-frame clones and leaves out a portion. The data contain some 85,000 clones, 65% to 80% of them seen just once; the ten biggest clones take up roughly 3%. The source is a man aged 35 to 55 in good health and CMV-seronegative. The sequenced sample was PBMCs. This chain links TRBV28 with TRBJ2-5; maybe TRBD1 (6 bases). For the CDR3, the DNA is TGTGCCAGCACTTCAGGGGCCGGTGGGTTAGAGACCCAGTACTTC. Translated, it gives CASTSGAGGLETQYF.